These T cell receptor beta chains were read from a single sample in a study of post-analysis software for immune sequencing data. TCRdb reanalysed the PCR reads using MiXCR and keeps one entry per CDR3 protein. The data hold fewer than 850,000 distinct CDR3 sequences, with 35% to 55% observed a single time. The sequenced sample was blood. These receptors all stem from a girl aged 5-17 years with multiple sclerosis. Each CDR3 is given with its conserved first and last residue. Fields, in order: V gene, D gene, J gene, clone size, CDR3 protein, CDR3 DNA. D genes are given only for firm matches. Clone size is shown for a subset of rows, as once, few, many or a class of expanded clone.

V gene: TRBV28; D gene: .; J gene: TRBJ2-7; clone size: .; CDR3 protein: CASSIQGPPSWGEQYF; CDR3 DNA: TGTGCCAGCAGTATACAGGGCCCGCCTAGTTGGGGCGAGCAGTACTTC
V gene: TRBV10-3; D gene: TRBD1; J gene: TRBJ2-4; clone size: few; CDR3 protein: CAISESIGTGLAKNIQYF; CDR3 DNA: TGTGCCATCAGTGAGTCGATCGGGACAGGGCTAGCCAAAAACATTCAGTACTTC
V gene: TRBV5-1; D gene: TRBD2; J gene: TRBJ2-1; clone size: .; CDR3 protein: CASSFGTTPSYNEQFF; CDR3 DNA: TGCGCCAGCAGCTTCGGGACTACCCCCTCCTACAATGAGCAGTTCTTC
V gene: TRBV6-1; D gene: .; J gene: TRBJ2-7; clone size: .; CDR3 protein: CASNRRVYEQYF; CDR3 DNA: TGTGCCAGCAATCGACGGGTCTACGAGCAGTACTTC
V gene: TRBV20-1; D gene: TRBD1; J gene: TRBJ2-5; clone size: few; CDR3 protein: CSARRAGGVETQYF; CDR3 DNA: TGCAGTGCTAGAAGGGCAGGGGGTGTGGAGACCCAGTACTTC
V gene: TRBV3-1; D gene: .; J gene: TRBJ2-7; clone size: .; CDR3 protein: CASSTRDGAVSYEQYF; CDR3 DNA: TGTGCCAGCAGCACCCGGGACGGAGCGGTCTCCTACGAGCAGTACTTC
V gene: TRBV3-1; D gene: TRBD1; J gene: TRBJ1-1; clone size: .; CDR3 protein: CASSQPGQGAEAFF; CDR3 DNA: TGTGCCAGCAGTCAACCAGGACAGGGCGCTGAAGCTTTCTTT
V gene: TRBV7-2; D gene: TRBD1; J gene: TRBJ2-4; clone size: few; CDR3 protein: CASSLRAQGYIQYF; CDR3 DNA: TGTGCCAGCAGCTTAAGGGCACAGGGGTACATTCAGTACTTC
V gene: TRBV18; D gene: TRBD2; J gene: TRBJ2-1; clone size: .; CDR3 protein: CASSIPGLAVIAYNEQFF; CDR3 DNA: TGTGCCAGCTCAATACCGGGACTAGCGGTTATAGCCTACAATGAGCAGTTCTTC
V gene: TRBV20-1; D gene: TRBD2; J gene: TRBJ2-7; clone size: once; CDR3 protein: CSASLLAGVTSEQYF; CDR3 DNA: TGCAGTGCTAGCCTCCTCGCGGGAGTGACCTCCGAGCAGTACTTC
V gene: TRBV4-3; D gene: .; J gene: TRBJ2-1; clone size: .; CDR3 protein: CASSKNPAEADEQFF; CDR3 DNA: TGCGCCAGCAGCAAAAATCCAGCGGAGGCCGATGAGCAGTTCTTC
V gene: TRBV29-1; D gene: .; J gene: TRBJ2-7; clone size: many; CDR3 protein: CSVMDRPQQYF; CDR3 DNA: TGCAGCGTTATGGACAGACCCCAGCAGTACTTC
V gene: TRBV12-3/TRBV12-4; D gene: .; J gene: TRBJ2-7; clone size: .; CDR3 protein: CASSFGHASYEQYF; CDR3 DNA: TGTGCCAGCAGTTTCGGCCATGCCTCCTACGAGCAGTACTTC
V gene: TRBV20-1; D gene: .; J gene: TRBJ2-5; clone size: few; CDR3 protein: CSAIAGGTQYF; CDR3 DNA: TGCAGTGCTATAGCCGGAGGTACCCAGTACTTC
V gene: TRBV29-1; D gene: .; J gene: TRBJ2-5; clone size: few; CDR3 protein: CSVEETGMYQETQYF; CDR3 DNA: TGCAGCGTTGAAGAAACCGGGATGTACCAAGAGACCCAGTACTTC
V gene: TRBV12-3/TRBV12-4; D gene: .; J gene: TRBJ2-1; clone size: few; CDR3 protein: CASSSDKGIRNEQFF; CDR3 DNA: TGTGCCAGCAGTTCTGACAAGGGGATCCGTAATGAGCAGTTCTTC
V gene: TRBV29-1; D gene: .; J gene: TRBJ1-1; clone size: .; CDR3 protein: CSVATLTANTEAFF; CDR3 DNA: TGCAGCGTTGCTACCCTGACGGCGAACACTGAAGCTTTCTTT
V gene: TRBV27; D gene: .; J gene: TRBJ1-2; clone size: few; CDR3 protein: CASRDPHSGYGYTF; CDR3 DNA: TGTGCCAGTAGGGACCCACACAGCGGCTATGGCTACACCTTC
V gene: TRBV10-3; D gene: .; J gene: TRBJ2-1; clone size: once; CDR3 protein: CAISEGWGEQFF; CDR3 DNA: TGTGCCATCAGTGAGGGGTGGGGAGAGCAGTTCTTC
V gene: TRBV29-1; D gene: .; J gene: TRBJ2-1; clone size: .; CDR3 protein: CSVDLKTRGYNEQFF; CDR3 DNA: TGCAGCGTTGATTTGAAGACTAGAGGGTACAATGAGCAGTTCTTC
V gene: TRBV18; D gene: TRBD2; J gene: TRBJ2-1; clone size: .; CDR3 protein: CASHPGGGSYNEQFF; CDR3 DNA: TGTGCCAGCCACCCCGGCGGGGGCTCCTACAATGAGCAGTTCTTC
V gene: TRBV12-3/TRBV12-4; D gene: .; J gene: TRBJ1-1; clone size: .; CDR3 protein: CASSLSGGVTEAFF; CDR3 DNA: TGTGCCAGCAGTTTATCGGGGGGCGTCACTGAAGCTTTCTTT
V gene: TRBV2; D gene: .; J gene: TRBJ2-3; clone size: .; CDR3 protein: CASKLLGDTQYF; CDR3 DNA: TGTGCCAGCAAACTACTAGGAGATACGCAGTATTTT
V gene: TRBV4-3; D gene: TRBD1; J gene: TRBJ2-7; clone size: few; CDR3 protein: CASSQDVGTGGSYEQYF; CDR3 DNA: TGCGCCAGCAGCCAAGATGTGGGGACAGGGGGCTCCTACGAGCAGTACTTC
V gene: TRBV24-1; D gene: TRBD1; J gene: TRBJ1-2; clone size: few; CDR3 protein: CATSEGRDRGLLDGYTF; CDR3 DNA: TGTGCCACCAGTGAGGGCCGGGACAGGGGGCTCTTGGATGGCTACACCTTC
V gene: TRBV12-5; D gene: .; J gene: TRBJ2-5; clone size: .; CDR3 protein: CASGLDSPQQYF; CDR3 DNA: TGTGCTAGTGGTTTGGACAGCCCACAGCAGTACTTC
V gene: TRBV24-1; D gene: .; J gene: TRBJ2-1; clone size: .; CDR3 protein: CATSEGTGNYNEQFF; CDR3 DNA: TGTGCCACCAGTGAAGGGACGGGGAACTACAATGAGCAGTTCTTC
V gene: TRBV12-3/TRBV12-4; D gene: .; J gene: TRBJ2-5; clone size: .; CDR3 protein: CASSLSAGPNNEQYF; CDR3 DNA: TGTGCCAGCAGTTTATCGGCGGGCCCAAACAATGAGCAGTACTTC
V gene: TRBV2; D gene: .; J gene: TRBJ1-1; clone size: .; CDR3 protein: CASSVQGGVTEAFF; CDR3 DNA: TGTGCCAGCAGTGTTCAGGGTGGGGTCACTGAAGCTTTCTTT
V gene: TRBV29-1; D gene: .; J gene: TRBJ1-1; clone size: few; CDR3 protein: CSVELLVRTEAFF; CDR3 DNA: TGCAGCGTTGAGTTATTAGTTAGGACTGAAGCTTTCTTT
V gene: TRBV29-1; D gene: .; J gene: TRBJ2-5; clone size: .; CDR3 protein: CSVEGSTQETQYF; CDR3 DNA: TGCAGCGTTGAAGGGAGCACCCAAGAGACCCAGTACTTC
V gene: TRBV28; D gene: .; J gene: TRBJ2-5; clone size: .; CDR3 protein: CASSLYSAETQYF; CDR3 DNA: TGTGCCAGCAGTTTATACAGTGCCGAGACCCAGTACTTC
V gene: TRBV6-4; D gene: TRBD2; J gene: TRBJ2-1; clone size: .; CDR3 protein: CASSEAGAEQFF; CDR3 DNA: TGTGCCAGCAGTGAAGCGGGAGCGGAGCAGTTCTTC
V gene: TRBV5-1; D gene: .; J gene: TRBJ2-3; clone size: few; CDR3 protein: CASSLSPAADTQYF; CDR3 DNA: TGCGCCAGCAGTCTCTCACCAGCGGCAGATACGCAGTATTTT
V gene: TRBV5-1; D gene: .; J gene: TRBJ1-2; clone size: .; CDR3 protein: CASSLAGTGLGGYTF; CDR3 DNA: TGCGCCAGCAGCTTGGCCGGGACGGGACTGGGCGGCTACACCTTC
V gene: TRBV18; D gene: .; J gene: TRBJ1-1; clone size: .; CDR3 protein: CASSPGMVDTEAFF; CDR3 DNA: TGTGCCAGCTCACCAGGGATGGTGGACACTGAAGCTTTCTTT
V gene: TRBV27; D gene: .; J gene: TRBJ2-7; clone size: .; CDR3 protein: CASSSRGGGLREQYF; CDR3 DNA: TGTGCCAGCAGTTCCCGTGGAGGGGGTTTACGGGAGCAGTACTTC
V gene: TRBV6-2/TRBV6-3; D gene: TRBD2; J gene: TRBJ2-3; clone size: .; CDR3 protein: CASRSPGLAGETDTQYF; CDR3 DNA: TGTGCCAGCAGATCCCCCGGACTAGCGGGAGAGACAGATACGCAGTATTTT
V gene: TRBV7-6; D gene: .; J gene: TRBJ2-1; clone size: few; CDR3 protein: CASSPYGRTADNEQFF; CDR3 DNA: TGTGCCAGCAGCCCCTATGGACGTACCGCTGACAATGAGCAGTTCTTC
V gene: TRBV5-1; D gene: .; J gene: TRBJ2-7; clone size: .; CDR3 protein: CASSFGGPYEQYF; CDR3 DNA: TGCGCCAGCAGCTTCGGGGGACCCTACGAGCAGTACTTC
V gene: TRBV4-3; D gene: .; J gene: TRBJ2-7; clone size: many; CDR3 protein: CASSQGLNYEQYF; CDR3 DNA: TGCGCCAGCAGCCAAGGGTTAAACTACGAGCAGTACTTC
V gene: TRBV7-2; D gene: TRBD2; J gene: TRBJ2-6; clone size: .; CDR3 protein: CASSLSTSGVSGANVLTF; CDR3 DNA: TGTGCCAGCAGCTTATCGACTAGCGGGGTCTCTGGGGCCAACGTCCTGACTTTC
V gene: TRBV29-1; D gene: TRBD1; J gene: TRBJ2-5; clone size: .; CDR3 protein: CSVDRVGQETQYF; CDR3 DNA: TGCAGCGTAGACAGGGTGGGCCAAGAGACCCAGTACTTC
V gene: TRBV20-1; D gene: .; J gene: TRBJ2-7; clone size: few; CDR3 protein: CSATPQGFSYEQYF; CDR3 DNA: TGCAGTGCCACACCGCAGGGTTTCTCCTACGAGCAGTACTTC
V gene: TRBV12-3/TRBV12-4; D gene: .; J gene: TRBJ2-7; clone size: .; CDR3 protein: CAGSFGRGLGQYF; CDR3 DNA: TGTGCCGGCAGTTTCGGAAGGGGGTTAGGGCAGTACTTC
V gene: TRBV20-1; D gene: .; J gene: TRBJ2-7; clone size: few; CDR3 protein: CSARDPPHYEQYF; CDR3 DNA: TGCAGTGCTAGAGACCCACCCCATTACGAGCAGTACTTC
V gene: TRBV4-1; D gene: .; J gene: TRBJ2-7; clone size: .; CDR3 protein: CASSQGWDNFSEQYF; CDR3 DNA: TGCGCCAGCAGCCAAGGTTGGGACAATTTCTCCGAGCAGTACTTC
V gene: TRBV4-1; D gene: TRBD1; J gene: TRBJ2-7; clone size: .; CDR3 protein: CASSQDRQGPDEQYF; CDR3 DNA: TGCGCCAGCAGCCAAGATAGACAGGGGCCCGACGAGCAGTACTTC
V gene: TRBV27; D gene: .; J gene: TRBJ2-5; clone size: .; CDR3 protein: CASSSLGAGQGSEYF; CDR3 DNA: TGTGCCAGCAGTTCCCTGGGCGCGGGGCAAGGGAGTGAGTACTTC
V gene: TRBV5-5; D gene: TRBD2; J gene: TRBJ2-7; clone size: .; CDR3 protein: CASSGGEGYEQYF; CDR3 DNA: TGTGCCAGCAGCGGTGGGGAGGGCTACGAGCAGTACTTC
V gene: TRBV5-6; D gene: TRBD2; J gene: TRBJ2-7; clone size: .; CDR3 protein: CASSSTTSGRYSSYEQYF; CDR3 DNA: TGTGCCAGCAGCTCGACGACTAGCGGGAGGTACAGCTCCTACGAGCAGTACTTC
V gene: TRBV28; D gene: .; J gene: TRBJ1-2; clone size: .; CDR3 protein: CASSRPDGNYGYTF; CDR3 DNA: TGTGCCAGCAGCCGGCCGGACGGAAACTATGGCTACACCTTC
V gene: TRBV11-2; D gene: TRBD2; J gene: TRBJ2-3; clone size: few; CDR3 protein: CASSLGTSGYTDTQYF; CDR3 DNA: TGTGCCAGCAGCTTAGGAACTAGCGGATACACAGATACGCAGTATTTT
V gene: TRBV4-3; D gene: .; J gene: TRBJ2-3; clone size: .; CDR3 protein: CASSQEIPGPCTDTQYF; CDR3 DNA: TGCGCCAGCAGCCAAGAAATCCCCGGGCCCTGCACAGATACGCAGTATTTT